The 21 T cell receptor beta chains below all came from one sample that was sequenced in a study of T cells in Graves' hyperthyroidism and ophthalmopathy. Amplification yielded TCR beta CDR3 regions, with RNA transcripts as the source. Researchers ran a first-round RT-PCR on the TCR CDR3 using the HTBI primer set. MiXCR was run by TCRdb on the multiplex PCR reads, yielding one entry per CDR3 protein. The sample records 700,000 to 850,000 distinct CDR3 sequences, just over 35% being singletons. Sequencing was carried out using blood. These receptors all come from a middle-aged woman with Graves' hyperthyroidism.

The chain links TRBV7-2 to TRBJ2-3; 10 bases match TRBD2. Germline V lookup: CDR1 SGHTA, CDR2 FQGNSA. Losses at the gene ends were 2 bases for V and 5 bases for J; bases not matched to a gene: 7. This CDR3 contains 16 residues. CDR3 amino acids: CASSLTAGGQLDTQYF. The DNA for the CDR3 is TGTGCCAGCAGCTTAACAGCGGGGGGGCAGTTAGATACGCAGTATTTT.

In DNA form, the CDR3 reads TGTGCCAGCATAGGCCCGGGACAGGGGGCGATGGGGAACACTGAAGCTTTCTTT. It yields the protein CASIGPGQGAMGNTEAFF. The rearrangement links TRBV11-2 to TRBJ1-1, with 12 bases matching TRBD1. The V gene end was trimmed by 7 bases and the J gene end by 1 base; junction bases not matched to a gene: 13. CDR1 and CDR2 (germline): SGHAT, FQNNGV. The CDR3 contains 18 residues.

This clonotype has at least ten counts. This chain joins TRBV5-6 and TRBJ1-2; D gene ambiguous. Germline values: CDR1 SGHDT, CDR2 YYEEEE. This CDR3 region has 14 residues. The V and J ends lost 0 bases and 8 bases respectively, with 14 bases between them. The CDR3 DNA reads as TGTGCCAGCAGCTTGGTTGGGGTCGCTTACGGCTACACCTTC. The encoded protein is CASSLVGVAYGYTF.

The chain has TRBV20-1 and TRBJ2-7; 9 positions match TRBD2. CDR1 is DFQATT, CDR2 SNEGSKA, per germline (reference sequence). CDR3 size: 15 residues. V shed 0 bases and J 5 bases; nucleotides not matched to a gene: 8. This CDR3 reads CSARDRRGGRNEQYF. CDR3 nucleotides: TGCAGTGCTAGAGATCGGCGGGGGGGCCGAAACGAGCAGTACTTC.

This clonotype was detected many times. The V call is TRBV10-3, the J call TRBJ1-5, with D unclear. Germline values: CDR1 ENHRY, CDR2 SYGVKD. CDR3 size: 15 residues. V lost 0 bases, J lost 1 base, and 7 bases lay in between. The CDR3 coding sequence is TGTGCCATCAGTGAGTCGGAGGACAGCAATCAGCCCCAGCATTTT. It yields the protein CAISESEDSNQPQHF.

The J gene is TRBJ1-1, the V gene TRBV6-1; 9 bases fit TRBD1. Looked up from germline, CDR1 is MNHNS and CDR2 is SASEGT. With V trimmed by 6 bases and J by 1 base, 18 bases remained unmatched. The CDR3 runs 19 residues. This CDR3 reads CASRKTISLVGQGNTEAFF. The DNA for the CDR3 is TGTGCCAGCAGAAAGACTATTTCGTTGGTGGGACAGGGGAACACTGAAGCTTTCTTT.

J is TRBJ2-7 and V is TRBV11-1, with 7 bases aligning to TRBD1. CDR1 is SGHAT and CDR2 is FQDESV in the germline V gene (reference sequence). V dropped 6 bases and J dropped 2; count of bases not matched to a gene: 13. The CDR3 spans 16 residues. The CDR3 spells CASSKTGTDHPYEQYF. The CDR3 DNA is TGTGCCAGCAGTAAGACCGGGACAGATCATCCCTACGAGCAGTACTTC.

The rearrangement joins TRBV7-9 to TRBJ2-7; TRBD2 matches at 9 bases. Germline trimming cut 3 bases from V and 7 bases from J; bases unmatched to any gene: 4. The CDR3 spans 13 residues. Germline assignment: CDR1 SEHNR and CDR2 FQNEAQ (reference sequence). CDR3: CASSLSGGSEQYF. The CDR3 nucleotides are TGTGCCAGCAGCTTGAGCGGGGGGTCGGAGCAGTACTTC.

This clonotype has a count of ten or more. The CDR3 reads CASSLAVYTGELFF. CDR3 bases: TGTGCCAGCAGCTTAGCGGTCTACACCGGGGAGCTGTTTTTT. The V call is TRBV7-9, the J call TRBJ2-2, with unresolved D. The germline V gene encodes CDR1 SEHNR and CDR2 FQNEAQ (reference sequence). The CDR3 runs to 14 residues. Trimming took off 0 bases at V and 3 bases at J, with 5 bases between the two ends.

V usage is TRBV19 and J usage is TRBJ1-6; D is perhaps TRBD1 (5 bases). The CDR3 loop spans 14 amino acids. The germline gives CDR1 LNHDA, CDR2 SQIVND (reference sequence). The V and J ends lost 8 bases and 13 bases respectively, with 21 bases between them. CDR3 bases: TGTGCCAGTGGTCCTGACGGGGGAAATCAGCCCCTCCACTTT. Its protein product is CASGPDGGNQPLHF.

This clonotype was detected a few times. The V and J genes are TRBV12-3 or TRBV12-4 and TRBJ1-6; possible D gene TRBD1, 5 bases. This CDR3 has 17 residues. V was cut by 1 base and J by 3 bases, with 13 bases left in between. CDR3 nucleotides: TGTGCCAGCAGTTTAGTACGGCAAGGGGTCTATAATTCACCCCTCCACTTT. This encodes CASSLVRQGVYNSPLHF.

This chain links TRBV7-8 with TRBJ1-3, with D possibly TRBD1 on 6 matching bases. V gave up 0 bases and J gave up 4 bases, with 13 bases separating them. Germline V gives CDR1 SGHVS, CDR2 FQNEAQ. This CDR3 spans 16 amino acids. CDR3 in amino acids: CASSLATGRSGNTIYF. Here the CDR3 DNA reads TGTGCCAGCAGCTTAGCTACAGGGAGATCAGGAAACACCATATATTTT.

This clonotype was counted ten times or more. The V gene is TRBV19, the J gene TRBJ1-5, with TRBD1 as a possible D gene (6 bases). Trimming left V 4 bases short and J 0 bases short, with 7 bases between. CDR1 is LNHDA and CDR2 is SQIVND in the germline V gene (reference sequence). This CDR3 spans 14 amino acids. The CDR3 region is CASSSRGSNQPQHF. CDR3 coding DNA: TGTGCCAGTAGTAGCAGGGGTAGCAATCAGCCCCAGCATTTT.

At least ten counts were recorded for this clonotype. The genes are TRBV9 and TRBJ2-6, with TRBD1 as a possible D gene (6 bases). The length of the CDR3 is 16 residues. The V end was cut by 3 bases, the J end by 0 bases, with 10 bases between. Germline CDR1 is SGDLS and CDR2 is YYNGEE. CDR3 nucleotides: TGTGCCAGCAGCGCACTAGGGGGCTCTGGGGCCAACGTCCTGACTTTC. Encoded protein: CASSALGGSGANVLTF.

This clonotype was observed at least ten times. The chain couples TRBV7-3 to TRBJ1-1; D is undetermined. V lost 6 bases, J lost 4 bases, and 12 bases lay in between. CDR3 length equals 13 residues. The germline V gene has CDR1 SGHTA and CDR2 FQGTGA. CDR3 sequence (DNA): TGTGCCAGCAGGCGGAACATCCTCACTGAAGCTTTCTTT. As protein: CASRRNILTEAFF.

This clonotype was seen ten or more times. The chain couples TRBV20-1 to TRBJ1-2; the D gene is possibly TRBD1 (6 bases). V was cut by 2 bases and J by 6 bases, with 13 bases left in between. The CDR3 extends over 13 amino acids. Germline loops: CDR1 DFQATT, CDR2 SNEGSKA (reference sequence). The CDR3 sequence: CSARQPDRNGYTF. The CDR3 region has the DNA TGCAGTGCTAGACAACCCGACAGGAATGGCTACACCTTC.

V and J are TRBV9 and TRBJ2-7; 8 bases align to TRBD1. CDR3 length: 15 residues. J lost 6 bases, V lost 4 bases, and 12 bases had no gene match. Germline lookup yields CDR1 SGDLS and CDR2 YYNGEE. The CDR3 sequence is CASSPARTGPGEQYF. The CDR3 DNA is TGTGCCAGCAGCCCCGCCCGGACAGGGCCCGGCGAGCAGTACTTC.

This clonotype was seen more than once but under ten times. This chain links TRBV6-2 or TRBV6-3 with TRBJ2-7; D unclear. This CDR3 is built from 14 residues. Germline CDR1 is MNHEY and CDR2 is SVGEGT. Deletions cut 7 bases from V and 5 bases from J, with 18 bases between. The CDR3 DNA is TGTGCCAGCACCCCCGGTAAATTATTGGACGAGCAGTACTTC. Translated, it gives CASTPGKLLDEQYF.

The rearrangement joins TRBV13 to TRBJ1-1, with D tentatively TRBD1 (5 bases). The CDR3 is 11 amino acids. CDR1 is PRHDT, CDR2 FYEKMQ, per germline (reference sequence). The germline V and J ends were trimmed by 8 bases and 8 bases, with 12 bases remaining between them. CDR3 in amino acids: CASRPREEAFF. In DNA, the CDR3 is TGTGCCAGCCGTCCCAGGGAGGAAGCTTTCTTT.

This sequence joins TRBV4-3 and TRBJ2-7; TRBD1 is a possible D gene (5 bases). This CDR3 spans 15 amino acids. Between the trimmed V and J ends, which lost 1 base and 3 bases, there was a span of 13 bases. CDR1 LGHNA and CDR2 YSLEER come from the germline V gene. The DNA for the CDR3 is TGCGCCAGCAGCCAAGGACAGCTATCACACTACGAGCAGTACTTC. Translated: CASSQGQLSHYEQYF.

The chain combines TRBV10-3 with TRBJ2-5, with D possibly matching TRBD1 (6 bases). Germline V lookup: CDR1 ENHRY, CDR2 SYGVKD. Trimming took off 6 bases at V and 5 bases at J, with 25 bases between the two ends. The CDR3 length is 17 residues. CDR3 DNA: TGTGCCATCAGCCAAGAGTGGGACACCTACACCGGGGAGACCCAGTACTTC. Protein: CAISQEWDTYTGETQYF.